Listed below are T cell receptor beta chains from one sample, sequenced in a study of blood T cells in healthy people across ages. One entry per CDR3 protein, called by TCRdb with MiXCR from the 5' RACE reads. The data show hundreds of thousands of distinct CDR3 sequences, approximately 50% seen once. The sequencing sample was made of blood. These receptors originate from a woman aged 60-75 years in good health. The CDR3 runs from the conserved cysteine through the conserved F or W. Each record gives: J gene, D gene, V gene, clone size, CDR3 protein, CDR3 DNA. A D gene is named only where the DNA matches it firmly. Size is omitted from some rows. Given values are once, few, many or a class for expanded clones.

j_call: TRBJ2-5
d_call: -
v_call: TRBV28
clone_size: few
cdr3_aa: CASSLAVGNQETQYF
cdr3_nt: TGTGCCAGCAGTTTAGCGGTGGGGAACCAAGAGACCCAGTACTTC

j_call: TRBJ2-5
d_call: TRBD1
v_call: TRBV15
clone_size: -
cdr3_aa: CATSRSDRGNEQYF
cdr3_nt: TGTGCCACCAGCCGAAGTGACAGGGGGAATGAGCAGTACTTC

j_call: TRBJ1-2
d_call: -
v_call: TRBV29-1
clone_size: -
cdr3_aa: CSASSSGRGGYGYTF
cdr3_nt: TGCAGCGCCAGCTCGTCGGGGCGCGGCGGCTATGGCTACACCTTC

j_call: TRBJ2-4
d_call: TRBD1
v_call: TRBV7-2
clone_size: -
cdr3_aa: CASSPGTGSIQYF
cdr3_nt: TGTGCCAGCAGCCCTGGGACAGGGTCCATTCAGTACTTC

j_call: TRBJ2-7
d_call: TRBD2
v_call: TRBV20-1
clone_size: -
cdr3_aa: CSAISGLAGYNEQYF
cdr3_nt: TGCAGTGCCATCTCGGGCCTAGCGGGCTACAATGAGCAGTACTTC

j_call: TRBJ2-7
d_call: -
v_call: TRBV10-3
clone_size: few
cdr3_aa: CATTDSGDEQYF
cdr3_nt: TGTGCCACCACCGACAGCGGCGACGAGCAGTACTTC

j_call: TRBJ1-6
d_call: -
v_call: TRBV27
clone_size: -
cdr3_aa: CASTIRGGGSPLHF
cdr3_nt: TGTGCCAGCACCATACGGGGGGGAGGTTCACCCCTCCACTTT

j_call: TRBJ2-1
d_call: -
v_call: TRBV5-1
clone_size: -
cdr3_aa: CASSSFEYNEQFF
cdr3_nt: TGCGCCAGCAGCTCCTTCGAGTACAATGAGCAGTTCTTC

j_call: TRBJ2-3
d_call: TRBD2
v_call: TRBV20-1
clone_size: once
cdr3_aa: CSAGMGGGSVGDTQYF
cdr3_nt: TGCAGTGCCGGAATGGGGGGGGGTTCAGTTGGAGATACGCAGTATTTT

j_call: TRBJ2-1
d_call: -
v_call: TRBV11-2
clone_size: -
cdr3_aa: CASSSPRLGEQFF
cdr3_nt: TGTGCCAGCAGCTCCCCCAGGCTAGGAGAGCAGTTCTTC

j_call: TRBJ2-3
d_call: TRBD1
v_call: TRBV3-1
clone_size: few
cdr3_aa: CASSPDRGQGVKDTQYF
cdr3_nt: TGTGCCAGCAGCCCAGATAGAGGACAGGGAGTAAAAGATACGCAGTATTTT

j_call: TRBJ2-1
d_call: TRBD2
v_call: TRBV20-1
clone_size: -
cdr3_aa: CSAPDRREVEDEQFF
cdr3_nt: TGCAGTGCCCCCGATCGCCGGGAGGTTGAGGATGAGCAGTTCTTC

j_call: TRBJ2-1
d_call: TRBD2
v_call: TRBV5-1
clone_size: -
cdr3_aa: CASSSSGTSVSNEQFF
cdr3_nt: TGCGCCAGCAGCTCCTCCGGGACTAGCGTTTCCAATGAGCAGTTCTTC

j_call: TRBJ2-1
d_call: -
v_call: TRBV20-1
clone_size: -
cdr3_aa: CSARTFLALNEQFF
cdr3_nt: TGCAGTGCCCGGACCTTCCTCGCTCTAAATGAGCAGTTCTTC

j_call: TRBJ1-2
d_call: -
v_call: TRBV18
clone_size: once
cdr3_aa: CASSPSASNYGYTF
cdr3_nt: TGTGCCAGCTCACCAAGTGCGAGTAACTATGGCTACACCTTC

j_call: TRBJ2-1
d_call: -
v_call: TRBV28
clone_size: -
cdr3_aa: CASSFPKEGYNEQFF
cdr3_nt: TGTGCCAGCAGTTTTCCTAAAGAGGGTTACAATGAGCAGTTCTTC

j_call: TRBJ2-1
d_call: TRBD1
v_call: TRBV7-2
clone_size: -
cdr3_aa: CASSQQTGDNEQFF
cdr3_nt: TGTGCCAGCAGCCAACAGACAGGGGACAATGAGCAGTTCTTC

j_call: TRBJ1-5
d_call: TRBD1
v_call: TRBV20-1
clone_size: once
cdr3_aa: CSAREAVQGDLGPQHF
cdr3_nt: TGCAGTGCTAGAGAGGCGGTACAGGGGGACCTTGGGCCCCAGCATTTT

j_call: TRBJ2-1
d_call: TRBD2
v_call: TRBV20-1
clone_size: few
cdr3_aa: CSAPGLAGGPRDNEQFF
cdr3_nt: TGCAGTGCTCCCGGACTAGCGGGAGGCCCCAGGGACAATGAGCAGTTCTTC

j_call: TRBJ2-7
d_call: -
v_call: TRBV28
clone_size: once
cdr3_aa: CASSFAYYEQYF
cdr3_nt: TGTGCCAGCAGTTTTGCGTACTACGAGCAGTACTTC

j_call: TRBJ1-5
d_call: TRBD1
v_call: TRBV9
clone_size: -
cdr3_aa: CASSPRGDSNQPQHF
cdr3_nt: TGTGCCAGCAGCCCCAGGGGGGATAGCAATCAGCCCCAGCATTTT

j_call: TRBJ1-1
d_call: -
v_call: TRBV18
clone_size: -
cdr3_aa: CASSPRRALETEAFF
cdr3_nt: TGTGCCAGCTCACCCAGGCGGGCACTCGAGACCGAAGCTTTCTTT

j_call: TRBJ2-7
d_call: -
v_call: TRBV10-3
clone_size: few
cdr3_aa: CAIRTGNYEQYF
cdr3_nt: TGTGCCATCAGGACAGGAAACTACGAGCAGTACTTC

j_call: TRBJ2-7
d_call: TRBD1
v_call: TRBV5-1
clone_size: -
cdr3_aa: CASSYDRVAYEQYF
cdr3_nt: TGCGCCAGCAGCTACGACAGGGTCGCCTACGAGCAGTACTTC

j_call: TRBJ2-1
d_call: -
v_call: TRBV14
clone_size: many
cdr3_aa: CASSPGGGRMGNEQFF
cdr3_nt: TGTGCCAGCAGCCCTGGGGGGGGGCGCATGGGCAATGAGCAGTTCTTC

j_call: TRBJ2-7
d_call: -
v_call: TRBV20-1
clone_size: -
cdr3_aa: CSAGSQTYEQYF
cdr3_nt: TGCAGTGCTGGCTCGCAAACCTACGAGCAGTACTTC

j_call: TRBJ1-5
d_call: -
v_call: TRBV15
clone_size: -
cdr3_aa: CATSRDDQPQHF
cdr3_nt: TGTGCCACCAGCAGAGATGATCAGCCCCAGCATTTT

j_call: TRBJ2-1
d_call: TRBD2
v_call: TRBV7-9
clone_size: few
cdr3_aa: CASSTPGVREGQNEQFF
cdr3_nt: TGTGCCAGCAGCACCCCCGGGGTGCGGGAGGGCCAGAATGAGCAGTTCTTC

j_call: TRBJ2-3
d_call: TRBD2
v_call: TRBV20-1
clone_size: -
cdr3_aa: CSARDWGLAGGDTQYF
cdr3_nt: TGCAGTGCTAGAGATTGGGGACTAGCGGGAGGAGATACGCAGTATTTT

j_call: TRBJ2-7
d_call: -
v_call: TRBV3-1
clone_size: -
cdr3_aa: CASSQGLIKKRYEQYF
cdr3_nt: TGTGCCAGCAGCCAAGGTCTTATCAAAAAGCGGTACGAGCAGTACTTC

j_call: TRBJ1-1
d_call: TRBD1
v_call: TRBV27
clone_size: -
cdr3_aa: CASSSGQGGVYTEAFF
cdr3_nt: TGTGCCAGCAGCTCTGGACAGGGGGGAGTATACACTGAAGCTTTCTTT

j_call: TRBJ2-7
d_call: -
v_call: TRBV21-1
clone_size: -
cdr3_aa: CASSKGTVGYEQYF
cdr3_nt: TGTGCCAGCAGCAAAGGGACAGTGGGCTACGAGCAGTACTTC

j_call: TRBJ2-5
d_call: -
v_call: TRBV4-3
clone_size: few
cdr3_aa: CASSPSSAQETQYF
cdr3_nt: TGCGCCAGCAGCCCCTCTAGCGCCCAAGAGACCCAGTACTTC

j_call: TRBJ2-7
d_call: -
v_call: TRBV20-1
clone_size: -
cdr3_aa: CSARGSEQYF
cdr3_nt: TGCAGTGCTAGAGGGTCGGAGCAGTACTTC

j_call: TRBJ2-1
d_call: -
v_call: TRBV28
clone_size: -
cdr3_aa: CASSKRGSHNEQFF
cdr3_nt: TGTGCCAGCAGTAAAAGAGGCTCGCATAATGAGCAGTTCTTC

j_call: TRBJ2-7
d_call: TRBD2
v_call: TRBV6-5
clone_size: -
cdr3_aa: CASSTNGGSYNEQYF
cdr3_nt: TGTGCCAGCAGTACAAACGGCGGGAGTTACAATGAGCAGTACTTC

j_call: TRBJ2-7
d_call: -
v_call: TRBV4-2
clone_size: -
cdr3_aa: CASSPENYEQYF
cdr3_nt: TGTGCCAGCAGCCCCGAGAATTACGAGCAGTACTTC

j_call: TRBJ2-7
d_call: -
v_call: TRBV5-1
clone_size: many
cdr3_aa: CASSLDLYEQYF
cdr3_nt: TGTGCCAGCAGCCTGGACCTCTACGAGCAGTACTTC

j_call: TRBJ1-2
d_call: -
v_call: TRBV7-9
clone_size: few
cdr3_aa: CASSLGVGGTNYGYTF
cdr3_nt: TGTGCCAGCAGCTTAGGTGTTGGCGGAACTAACTATGGCTACACCTTC

j_call: TRBJ2-1
d_call: -
v_call: TRBV12-3/TRBV12-4
clone_size: few
cdr3_aa: CASSRGVYSYNEQFF
cdr3_nt: TGTGCCAGCAGCCGAGGGGTTTACTCCTACAATGAGCAGTTCTTC

j_call: TRBJ2-5
d_call: -
v_call: TRBV5-1
clone_size: -
cdr3_aa: CASSLDPQGLMGSQYF
cdr3_nt: TGCGCCAGCAGCTTGGATCCCCAAGGACTGATGGGGTCCCAGTACTTC

j_call: TRBJ2-3
d_call: TRBD2
v_call: TRBV10-3
clone_size: -
cdr3_aa: CAIGTSRSTDTQYF
cdr3_nt: TGTGCCATTGGGACTAGCAGATCCACAGATACGCAGTATTTT

j_call: TRBJ2-7
d_call: -
v_call: TRBV7-6
clone_size: -
cdr3_aa: CASSLDPGDYEQYF
cdr3_nt: TGTGCCAGCAGCTTAGATCCAGGGGACTACGAGCAGTACTTC

j_call: TRBJ2-3
d_call: -
v_call: TRBV7-3
clone_size: -
cdr3_aa: CASSQTRGTDTQYF
cdr3_nt: TGTGCCAGCAGCCAGACTAGGGGAACAGATACGCAGTATTTT

j_call: TRBJ1-2
d_call: -
v_call: TRBV20-1
clone_size: -
cdr3_aa: CSAGRPTENYGYTF
cdr3_nt: TGCAGTGCCGGGCGACCGACAGAAAACTATGGCTACACCTTC

j_call: TRBJ2-1
d_call: -
v_call: TRBV27
clone_size: many
cdr3_aa: CASSRTGNEQFF
cdr3_nt: TGTGCCAGCAGTCGGACTGGCAATGAGCAGTTCTTC

j_call: TRBJ1-1
d_call: TRBD1
v_call: TRBV2
clone_size: -
cdr3_aa: CASSPRDRMNTEAFF
cdr3_nt: TGTGCCAGCAGCCCCAGGGACAGGATGAACACTGAAGCTTTCTTT

j_call: TRBJ2-1
d_call: TRBD2
v_call: TRBV7-9
clone_size: -
cdr3_aa: CASSFSGRADNEQFF
cdr3_nt: TGTGCCAGCAGCTTTAGTGGGAGGGCAGACAATGAGCAGTTCTTC

j_call: TRBJ2-1
d_call: -
v_call: TRBV28
clone_size: -
cdr3_aa: CASSFAGLNNEQFF
cdr3_nt: TGTGCCAGCAGTTTCGCAGGACTGAACAATGAGCAGTTCTTC